This paragraph covers one TCR beta chain sequence. Germline V lookup: CDR1 GTSNPN, CDR2 SVGIG (reference sequence). V was cut by 0 bases and J by 0 bases, with 9 bases left in between. The CDR3 has 15 residues. The data are from a study of blood T cell repertoires in COVID-19. For the study at large: The United States, Italy and Spain provided the acute and convalescent COVID-19 samples. The cDNA or gDNA used as material had been derived from T cells, B-cell-depleted T cells, or PBMCs.

As handled by the study authors: Reference gene primers were amplified, and this amplification served to estimate nucleated cell counts. Method: immunoSEQ multiplex PCR; TCRdb's copy keeps in-frame clones and lacks some. That table is the source of V, J and clone size, and D and trimming were worked out from the DNA. The table has fewer than 200,000 clones, roughly 93% seen once; the top ten hold roughly 5.3%. Sequencing was done on a sample of peripheral blood. This TCR came from a man between 18 and 35 years old with COVID-19, enrolled during active disease. The rearrangement joins TRBV30 to TRBJ1-3; D is uncertain. The CDR3 coding sequence is TGTGCCTGGAGTGTACTAGGTACCTCTGGAAACACCATATATTTT. This translates into CAWSVLGTSGNTIYF.